This T cell receptor (beta chain) stems from a study of early stage breast cancer tumors. CDR1 is SGHTS and CDR2 is YDEGEE in the germline V gene. The CDR3 is made up of 15 amino acids. V shed 4 bases and J shed 6 bases, with 18 bases lying between them. Some clones are missing from TCRdb's copy, which holds only in-frame ones; the method was immunoSEQ multiplex PCR. This table has around 53,000 clones, under 95% appearing once. The material sequenced was blood. The chain is built from TRBV5-8 and TRBJ2-3, with D unresolved. This clonotype was sampled from a person aged 70 to 85 with breast cancer. The CDR3 protein is CASSRGLEPPDTQYF. CDR3 coding DNA: TGTGCCAGCAGCCGCGGTCTAGAACCTCCCGATACGCAGTATTTT.